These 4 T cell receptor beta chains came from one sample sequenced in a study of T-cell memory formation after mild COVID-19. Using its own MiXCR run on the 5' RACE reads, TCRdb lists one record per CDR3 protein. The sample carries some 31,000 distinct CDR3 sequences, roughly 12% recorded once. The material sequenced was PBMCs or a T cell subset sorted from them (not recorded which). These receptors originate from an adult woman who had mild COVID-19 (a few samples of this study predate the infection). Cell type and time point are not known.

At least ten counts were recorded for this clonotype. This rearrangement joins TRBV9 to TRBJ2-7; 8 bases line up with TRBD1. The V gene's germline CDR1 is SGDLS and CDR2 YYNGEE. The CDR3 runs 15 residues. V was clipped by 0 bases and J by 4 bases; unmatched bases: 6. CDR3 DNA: TGTGCCAGCAGCGTAGGACAGGGGAGTGGGTACGAGCAGTACTTC. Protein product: CASSVGQGSGYEQYF.

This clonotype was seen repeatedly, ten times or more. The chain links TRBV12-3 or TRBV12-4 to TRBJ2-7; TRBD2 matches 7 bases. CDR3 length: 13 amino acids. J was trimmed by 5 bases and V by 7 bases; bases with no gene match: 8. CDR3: CASTLTSIHEQYF. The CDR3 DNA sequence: TGTGCCAGCACCCTGACTAGCATCCACGAGCAGTACTTC.

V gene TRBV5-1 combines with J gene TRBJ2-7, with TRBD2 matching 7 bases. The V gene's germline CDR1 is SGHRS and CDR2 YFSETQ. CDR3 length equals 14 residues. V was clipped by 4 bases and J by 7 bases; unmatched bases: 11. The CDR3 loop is CASSAGTNLGEQYF. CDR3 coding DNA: TGCGCCAGCAGCGCGGGGACTAACCTGGGGGAGCAGTACTTC.

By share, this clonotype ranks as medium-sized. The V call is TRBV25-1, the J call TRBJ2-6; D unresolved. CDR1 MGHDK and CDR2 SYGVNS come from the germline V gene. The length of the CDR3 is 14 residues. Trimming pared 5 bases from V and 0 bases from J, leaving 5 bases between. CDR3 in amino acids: CASSTDSGANVLTF. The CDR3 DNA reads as TGTGCCAGCAGTACCGACTCTGGGGCCAACGTCCTGACTTTC.